The 28 T cell receptor beta chains given below trace back to one sample, sequenced in a study of T cells after yellow fever vaccination. TCRdb re-called the 5' RACE reads through MiXCR, storing one row per CDR3 protein. Of hundreds of thousands of distinct CDR3 sequences listed, 15% to 20% are singletons. Here the sequenced sample was PBMCs, taken 15 days after the yellow fever booster vaccination. The receptor source for this set is a man aged 30 to 39 who received the YFV17D yellow fever vaccine.

The J gene is TRBJ1-1, the V gene TRBV20-1; D gene uncertain. This CDR3 region has 11 residues. CDR1 and CDR2 (germline): DFQATT, SNEGSKA (reference sequence). Deletions cut 6 bases from V and 6 bases from J, with 11 bases between. CDR3 sequence reads: CSARGDSEAFF. CDR3 sequence (DNA): TGCAGTGCCCGGGGTGACTCTGAAGCTTTCTTT.

This clonotype was observed a single time. V gene TRBV2 combines with J gene TRBJ2-7, with TRBD2 matching 10 bases. The junction had 4 bases not matched to a gene; V was cut back by 5 bases and J by 0 bases. The germline V gene encodes CDR1 SNHLY and CDR2 FYNNEI. CDR3 length: 15 amino acids. This CDR3 reads CASSQSGRASYEQYF. The CDR3 DNA sequence: TGTGCCAGCAGTCAGAGCGGGAGGGCCTCCTACGAGCAGTACTTC.

The chain is built from TRBV9 and TRBJ2-5; 8 bases are shared with TRBD2. The V gene's germline CDR1 is SGDLS and CDR2 YYNGEE. J lost 4 bases, V lost 2 bases, and 4 bases had no gene match. This CDR3 has 14 residues. The CDR3 loop reads CASSVSGIAETQYF. The CDR3 DNA sequence: TGTGCCAGCAGCGTTAGCGGGATAGCAGAGACCCAGTACTTC.

Concerning this clonotype: One end of the junction fails to match germline, which may point to a read error. The J gene is TRBJ2-3, the V gene TRBV5-1; D not certain. From germline, CDR1 is SGHRS and CDR2 YFSETQ. This CDR3 region has 12 residues. The CDR3 DNA reads as TGCGCCAGCAGACAAAACACAGATACGCCGTATTTT. This gives the protein CASRQNTDTPYF.

This chain links TRBV12-5 with TRBJ2-1; the D gene is possibly TRBD2 (6 bases). The CDR3 covers 15 residues. CDR1 and CDR2 (germline): LGHNT, FRNRAP. The germline V and J ends were trimmed by 4 bases and 3 bases, with 13 bases remaining between them. The CDR3 sequence: CASGSPSDGYNEQFF. For the CDR3, the DNA is TGTGCTAGTGGTTCCCCTAGCGACGGCTACAATGAGCAGTTCTTC.

This clonotype was seen more than once but under ten times. This chain connects TRBV7-2 to TRBJ2-3, with D unclear. Germline-derived CDR1 and CDR2 are SGHTA and FQGNSA. This CDR3 is 16 amino acids long. V lost 7 bases and J lost 1, with 18 bases in between. The CDR3 is CASTPVGELRTDTQYF. CDR3 nucleotide sequence: TGTGCCAGCACCCCGGTCGGTGAACTCCGCACAGATACGCAGTATTTT.

The chain uses TRBV12-3 or TRBV12-4 and TRBJ2-6; TRBD2 is a possible D gene (6 bases). The CDR3 totals 18 residues. Deletions cut 6 bases from V and 0 bases from J, with 18 bases between. The DNA of the CDR3 is TGTGCCAGCAGAGTGTACCGGGACTTTTACTCTGGGGCCAACGTCCTGACTTTC. Protein product: CASRVYRDFYSGANVLTF.

The chain has TRBV5-4 and TRBJ2-7, with 10 bases aligning to TRBD2. J gave up 4 bases and V 1 base, and 5 bases lay outside the gene matches. CDR1 and CDR2 (germline): SGHNT, YYREEE (reference sequence). This CDR3 is 15 amino acids long. Here the CDR3 reads CASSLLAGVAYEQYF. DNA of the CDR3: TGTGCCAGCAGCTTGCTAGCGGGAGTAGCTTACGAGCAGTACTTC.

The CDR3, as DNA: TGTGCCACCAGCAGAGATCTCTTCTACGAGCAGTACTTC. Its translation is CATSRDLFYEQYF. The chain combines TRBV15 with TRBJ2-7; D remains ambiguous. This CDR3 region has 13 residues. Trimming took 0 bases from V and 3 from J, leaving 6 bases between them. CDR1 LNHNV and CDR2 YYDKDF come from the germline V gene (reference sequence).

This clonotype was counted a few times. V and J are TRBV29-1 and TRBJ2-3, with D perhaps matching TRBD1 (6 bases). Germline V CDR1 and CDR2: SQVTM, ANQGSEA. The CDR3 is made up of 15 amino acids. The V end lost 6 bases, the J end lost 1 base, and 17 bases lay between the germline ends. As DNA, the CDR3 is TGCAGCGTCCACCCCAGGGGAAGGGGCACAGATACGCAGTATTTT. Protein sequence: CSVHPRGRGTDTQYF.

This clonotype was counted once. The chain carries TRBV9 and TRBJ2-7, with 9 bases matching TRBD2. CDR1 and CDR2 (germline): SGDLS, YYNGEE. The CDR3 is made up of 15 amino acids. V lost 0 bases and J lost 5; bases outside the gene matches: 6. DNA for the CDR3: TGTGCCAGCAGCGTAGGAGCAGCGGGAGGAGACGAGCAGTACTTC. Encoded protein: CASSVGAAGGDEQYF. The entire variable domain, with the rest obtained from reference TRBV9 and TRBJ2-7, is as follows: DSGVTQTPKHLITATGQRVTLRCSPRSGDLSVYWYQQSLDQGLQFLIQYYNGEERAKGNILERFSAQQFPDLHSELNLSSLELGDSALYFCASSVGAAGGDEQYFGPGTRLTVT.

This clonotype turned up a few times. The V and J genes are TRBV19 and TRBJ2-5; D perhaps matches TRBD1 (5 bases). The CDR3 sequence is 13 residues long. Germline V gives CDR1 LNHDA, CDR2 SQIVND (reference sequence). Trimming shortened V by 3 bases and J by 5 bases, and 10 bases separated the two germline ends. CDR3 residues: CASSIGRVETQYF. CDR3 coding DNA: TGTGCCAGTAGTATTGGCAGGGTGGAGACCCAGTACTTC.

This clonotype was counted a few times. The V and J genes are TRBV7-2 and TRBJ2-7, with 8 bases identical to TRBD2. The V gene end was trimmed by 6 bases and the J gene end by 4 bases; junction bases not matched to a gene: 11. CDR3 size: 15 residues. CDR1 and CDR2 (germline): SGHTA, FQGNSA. The CDR3 bases are TGTGCCAGCAGTAATAGCGGGAACCCCTTTTACGAGCAGTACTTC. It specifies CASSNSGNPFYEQYF.

This chain's CDR3 is CASSLRGTSNQPQHF. The CDR3, as DNA: TGTGCCAGCAGCTTGAGGGGGACTAGCAATCAGCCCCAGCATTTT. The V gene is TRBV7-2, the J gene TRBJ1-5; a possible D gene is TRBD1 (6 bases). V was shortened by 3 bases and J by 0 bases, with 9 bases between the two germline ends. Germline CDR1 and CDR2: SGHTA and FQGNSA. CDR3 length: 15 amino acids.

V gene TRBV27 combines with J gene TRBJ2-7; 9 bases line up with TRBD1. Germline V gene lookup returns CDR1 MNHEY and CDR2 SMNVEV (reference sequence). This CDR3 spans 14 amino acids. Losses at the gene ends were 8 bases for V and 6 bases for J; bases not matched to a gene: 11. CDR3 in amino acids: CASRSRDRVGEQYF. The DNA of the CDR3 is TGTGCCAGCCGTTCAAGGGACAGGGTAGGCGAGCAGTACTTC.

This clonotype was observed a handful of times. The chain uses TRBV7-9 and TRBJ1-1; TRBD1 is a possible D gene (5 bases). In germline, CDR1 is SEHNR, CDR2 FQNEAQ (reference sequence). The CDR3 length is 14 residues. Trimming took 5 bases from V and 1 from J, leaving 11 bases between them. CDR3 sequence reads: CASSPGRKNTEAFF. The DNA for the CDR3 is TGTGCCAGCAGCCCGGGACGGAAGAACACTGAAGCTTTCTTT.

The chain couples TRBV6-1 to TRBJ2-3, with 10 bases identical to TRBD2. With 5 bases clipped from V and 1 base from J, the junction kept 12 bases outside the gene matches. The CDR3 has 18 residues. Germline V gives CDR1 MNHNS, CDR2 SASEGT. CDR3 DNA sequence: TGTGCCAGCAGTCGGCGGGTTACCGGGACTAGCGGCACAGATACGCAGTATTTT. It codes for CASSRRVTGTSGTDTQYF.

This clonotype was detected a few times. The chain carries TRBV6-1 and TRBJ1-6; 9 positions agree with TRBD1. With 6 bases clipped from V and 9 bases from J, the junction kept 6 bases outside the gene matches. Germline values: CDR1 MNHNS, CDR2 SASEGT. The CDR3 totals 14 residues. CDR3 bases: TGTGCCAGCAGCTGGGACAGGGAGGGTTCACCCCTCCACTTT. Its translation: CASSWDREGSPLHF.

Turning to this clonotype: The junction differs from germline at one of its ends, possibly a read error. The V and J genes are TRBV20-1 and TRBJ2-5; 8 bases map to TRBD2. Germline CDR1 and CDR2: DFQATT and SNEGSKA (reference sequence). The CDR3 runs to 14 residues. CDR3 protein: CSAGDGRARETQYF. The CDR3 nucleotides are TGCAGTGCTGGAGACGGGAGGGCACGGGAGACCCAGTACTTC.

This clonotype was observed a few times. This chain connects TRBV20-1 to TRBJ2-3; D is possibly TRBD1 or TRBD2 (5 bases each). Germline V lookup: CDR1 DFQATT, CDR2 SNEGSKA (reference sequence). V lost 5 bases, J lost 2 bases, and 17 bases lay in between. The CDR3 runs to 15 residues. The CDR3 sequence is CSAESGTYFTDTQYF. In DNA form, the CDR3 reads TGCAGTGCTGAGTCCGGGACCTATTTCACAGATACGCAGTATTTT.

The chain links TRBV7-2 to TRBJ2-4; D uncertain. CDR1 SGHTA and CDR2 FQGNSA come from the germline V gene. V was trimmed by 0 bases and J by 1 base, leaving 13 bases between them. This CDR3 is 17 amino acids long. This chain's CDR3 is CASSLASSPPAKNIQYF. The CDR3 nucleotides are TGTGCCAGCAGCTTAGCGAGCTCACCCCCTGCCAAAAACATTCAGTACTTC. Using reference TRBV7-2 and TRBJ2-4 for the parts outside the CDR3, the full variable domain is GAGVSQSPSNKVTEKGKDVELRCDPISGHTALYWYRQSLGQGLEFLIYFQGNSAPDKSGLPSDRFSAERTGGSVSTLTIQRTQQEDSAVYLCASSLASSPPAKNIQYFGAGTRLSVL.

The chain uses TRBV29-1 and TRBJ1-4; tentatively, D is TRBD1 (5 bases). This CDR3 spans 13 amino acids. In germline, CDR1 is SQVTM, CDR2 ANQGSEA. V lost 4 bases and J lost 3, with 9 bases in between. CDR3 region: CSVGRGANEKLFF. The DNA for the CDR3 is TGCAGCGTTGGACGGGGGGCTAATGAAAAACTGTTTTTT.

This sequence joins TRBV18 and TRBJ1-1; no definite D call. CDR3 size: 15 residues. The ends were cut back, 6 bases at V and 4 bases at J, with 18 bases in the middle. In germline, CDR1 is KGHSH, CDR2 LQKENI. The CDR3 protein is CASSAAAVPFTEAFF. The CDR3 DNA is TGTGCCAGCTCCGCGGCGGCAGTTCCTTTCACTGAAGCTTTCTTT.

The chain joins TRBV9 to TRBJ1-6, with TRBD1 identical over 8 bases. The V gene end was trimmed by 1 base and the J gene end by 6 bases; junction bases not matched to a gene: 3. CDR1 is SGDLS, CDR2 YYNGEE, per germline. This CDR3 is built from 15 residues. The CDR3 spells CASSVYDRGNSPLHF. Written as DNA, the CDR3 is TGTGCCAGCAGCGTATACGACAGGGGTAATTCACCCCTCCACTTT.

The chain carries TRBV29-1 and TRBJ2-7, with D perhaps matching TRBD1 (5 bases). V lost 4 bases to trimming and J lost 2 bases, with 9 bases between them. The CDR3 is 12 residues long. Germline V CDR1 and CDR2: SQVTM, ANQGSEA. The chain's CDR3 is CSVGQRTYEQYF. The CDR3 DNA follows: TGCAGCGTTGGACAGAGAACCTACGAGCAGTACTTC.

A few counts support this clonotype. J is TRBJ2-7 and V is TRBV12-3 or TRBV12-4, with 9 bases that match TRBD2. The CDR3 sequence is 12 residues long. V dropped 4 bases and J dropped 7; count of bases not matched to a gene: 2. CDR3 in amino acids: CASSSGLAEQYF. CDR3 nucleotides: TGTGCCAGCAGTTCAGGACTAGCGGAGCAGTACTTC.

V is TRBV12-3 or TRBV12-4 and J is TRBJ2-2, with 8 bases lining up with TRBD2. Germline trimming cut 3 bases from V and 4 bases from J; bases unmatched to any gene: 4. The CDR3 is 15 residues long. CDR3 in DNA: TGTGCCAGCAGTTTCGCGGGAGGAGGCACCGGGGAGCTGTTTTTT. Translation gives CASSFAGGGTGELFF.

CDR3: CASRMGQSYEQYF. The CDR3 nucleotides are TGTGCCAGCAGGATGGGACAGTCCTACGAGCAGTACTTC. V is TRBV12-3 or TRBV12-4 and J is TRBJ2-7, with TRBD1 matching 7 bases. Germline trimming cut 6 bases from V and 1 base from J; bases unmatched to any gene: 3. The CDR3 is 13 residues long.